This TCR beta chain was captured in a study of cytomegalovirus exposure and HLA in healthy donors. PCR involved 60 Vbeta and 13 Jbeta primers. Using immunoSEQ multiplex PCR, the repertoire was profiled, and TCRdb retains in-frame clones only, with some absent. The top ten clones hold about 12% of a sample with 150,000 or so clones, over 60% of them seen once. The CDR3 has 18 residues. The V end lost 1 base, the J end lost 0 bases, and 16 bases lay between the germline ends. The V gene's germline CDR1 is MGHRA and CDR2 YSYEKL. This receptor was obtained from a man aged 40-49 years in good health and CMV-seropositive. The chain carries TRBV4-1 and TRBJ1-3; D is unresolved. The material sequenced was PBMCs. CDR3: CASSQGGRGRSSGNTIYF. The DNA of the CDR3 is TGCGCCAGCAGCCAAGGTGGGAGAGGCCGGAGCTCTGGAAACACCATATATTTT.